The clone carrying this T cell receptor (beta chain) occurred many times. The antigen remains unidentified. The data belong to a study of molecular identifiers for immune sequencing clone quantification. The bulk TCR libraries were made with methods described before and with listed TCR primers. TCRdb passed the PCR reads through MiXCR, listing each CDR3 protein once. The repertoire holds more than 450,000 distinct CDR3 sequences, with roughly 25% as singletons. Whole-study findings and limits: Jurkat TCR RNA spiked in from one cell could reportedly be detected among one million naive cells. More than 98% of effector molecules, versus under 1% of naive-cell molecules, belonged to clones above 20 RNA copies.

The V gene's germline CDR1 is MNHEY and CDR2 SVGAGI. The germline V and J ends were trimmed by 7 bases and 0 bases, with 25 bases remaining between them. The CDR3 loop spans 19 amino acids. Sequencing libraries of naive CD8 cells derived from around 20,000 to 990,000 sorted cells with 10%, 30% or 50% RNA. This chain links TRBV6-5 with TRBJ1-3; unclear D gene. What was sequenced was naive CD8+ T cells from blood, with Jurkat cell RNA spiked in. The subset denotes: FACS-sorted CD8+CD4-CCR7+CD45RA+ naive T cells. The clonotype originates from a human donor in good health. Some libraries in this study had Jurkat cell RNA spiked in. CDR3 sequence (DNA): TGTGCCAGCAATCATTGCCCCGAGACTACGCTCAACTCTGGAAACACCATATATTTT. This codes for CASNHCPETTLNSGNTIYF.